Following are 18 T cell receptor beta chains from one sample sequenced in a study of blood T cell repertoires in COVID-19. TCRdb keeps only in-frame clones here, not all; method: immunoSEQ multiplex PCR. The data contain around 120,000 clones, about 78% of them seen just once; the ten biggest clones take up roughly 2.1%. Sequencing was carried out using peripheral blood. These receptors all come from a man aged 65 to 79 with acute or convalescent COVID-19.

The chain has TRBV7-8 and TRBJ2-2; 15 nucleotides align to TRBD2. Germline V gives CDR1 SGHVS, CDR2 FQNEAQ. This CDR3 has 18 residues. J lost 3 bases, V lost 5 bases, and 7 bases had no gene match. The CDR3 reads CASSQGLAGGIDTGELFF. In nucleotides, the CDR3 is TGTGCCAGCAGCCAGGGACTAGCGGGGGGAATTGACACCGGGGAGCTGTTTTTT.

The gene calls are TRBV5-4 and TRBJ1-1, with 11 nucleotides matching TRBD1. The CDR3 runs 14 residues. Germline V gene data show CDR1 as SGHNT and CDR2 as YYREEE (reference sequence). Trimming took 5 bases from V and 5 from J; bases not matched to a gene: 5. The CDR3 bases are TGTGCCAGCAGATGGGACAGGGGGTCTACTGAAGCTTTCTTT. This translates into CASRWDRGSTEAFF. The full variable domain, rest sourced from reference TRBV5-4 and TRBJ1-1, is ETGVTQSPTHLIKTRGQQVTLRCSSQSGHNTVSWYQQALGQGPQFIFQYYREEENGRGNFPPRFSGLQFPNYSSELNVNALELDDSALYLCASRWDRGSTEAFFGQGTRLTVV.

This clone was found a few times. CDR3 DNA: TGTGCCAGCAGCTCAGAATTTACGGGACAGGGAAAATCACCCCTCCACTTT. Its protein product is CASSSEFTGQGKSPLHF. The rearrangement links TRBV5-6 to TRBJ1-6, with 9 nucleotides matching TRBD1. The CDR3 runs 17 residues. V lost 3 bases to trimming and J lost 10 bases; unmatched junction nucleotides: 14. Germline V gene sequence: CDR1 SGHDT, CDR2 YYEEEE.

A remark on this clone: Germline and junction disagree at one end, which may indicate a read error. This chain uses TRBV6-1 with TRBJ2-1; tentatively, D is TRBD2 (7 bases). CDR1 is MNHNS and CDR2 is SASEGT in the germline V gene. This CDR3 comprises 14 residues. The CDR3 coding sequence is TGTGCCAGCAGGGAAGGGGGGGGGTACAATGAGCAGTTCTTC. It specifies CASREGGGYNEQFF.

The chain links TRBV9 to TRBJ1-2; TRBD1 is a possible D gene (5 bases). The CDR3 is 12 residues long. Germline-derived CDR1 and CDR2 are SGDLS and YYNGEE. V lost 3 bases, J lost 8 bases, and 11 bases lay in between. The CDR3 nucleotides are TGTGCCAGCAGCGGCCCCAGGGAAGGCTACACCTTC. Translation gives CASSGPREGYTF. The complete variable domain, with remaining parts taken from reference TRBV9 and TRBJ1-2, reads DSGVTQTPKHLITATGQRVTLRCSPRSGDLSVYWYQQSLDQGLQFLIQYYNGEERAKGNILERFSAQQFPDLHSELNLSSLELGDSALYFCASSGPREGYTFGSGTRLTVV.

In regard to this clone: The junction departs from the called germline gene at one end, perhaps through a read error. Additional DNA sequences in this sample encode the identical CDR3. The V and J genes are TRBV6-5 and TRBJ2-3, with TRBD2 identical over 7 bases. The CDR3 consists of 14 residues. Germline CDR1 and CDR2: MNHEY and SVGAGI. DNA of the CDR3: TGTGCCAGCTCCCTGGGGGGGTACACAGATACGCAATATTTT. As protein: CASSLGGYTDTQYF.

The chain recombines TRBV5-1 with TRBJ1-1, with a weak D call TRBD1 (6 bases). The CDR3 sequence is 15 residues long. Germline CDR1 and CDR2: SGHRS and YFSETQ. V was trimmed by 2 bases and J by 0 bases, leaving 11 bases between them. CDR3 region: CASSFSDRVNTEAFF. For the CDR3, the DNA is TGCGCCAGCAGCTTTTCGGACAGAGTGAACACTGAAGCTTTCTTT.

A few counts support this clone. This chain joins TRBV2 and TRBJ2-5; D is perhaps TRBD2 (6 bases). This CDR3 has 13 residues. Germline loops: CDR1 SNHLY, CDR2 FYNNEI. V was cut by 5 bases and J by 7 bases, with 14 bases left in between. CDR3 coding DNA: TGTGCCAGCAGTAGTCAACAGGAGGGGACCCAGTACTTC. This translates into CASSSQQEGTQYF.

V gene TRBV9 combines with J gene TRBJ1-3; a possible D gene is TRBD1 (6 bases). Trimming shortened V by 3 bases and J by 0 bases, and 16 bases separated the two germline ends. The CDR3 has 17 amino acids. CDR1 is SGDLS and CDR2 is YYNGEE in the germline V gene. The CDR3 loop is CASSGPGQESSGNTIYF. The CDR3 DNA sequence: TGTGCCAGCAGCGGTCCGGGACAAGAGAGCTCTGGAAACACCATATATTTT.

The chain has TRBV7-2 and TRBJ2-4, with D maybe TRBD1 (5 bases). The CDR3 is 13 residues long. In germline, CDR1 is SGHTA, CDR2 FQGNSA. V was trimmed by 3 bases and J by 9 bases, leaving 12 bases between them. The CDR3 DNA reads TGTGCCAGCAGCTTCCAGGGTGGGATCATTCAGTACTTC. Amino acids: CASSFQGGIIQYF. The full variable domain, with the rest looked up from reference TRBV7-2 and TRBJ2-4, is GAGVSQSPSNKVTEKGKDVELRCDPISGHTALYWYRQSLGQGLEFLIYFQGNSAPDKSGLPSDRFSAERTGGSVSTLTIQRTQQEDSAVYLCASSFQGGIIQYFGAGTRLSVL.

Only a few counts were recorded for this clone. The CDR3 loop is CASRNTEAFF. For the CDR3, the DNA is TGTGCCAGCAGGAACACTGAAGCTTTCTTT. The chain employs TRBV19 and TRBJ1-1; no reliable D call. The V gene lost 9 bases and the J gene lost 1 base, with 3 bases spanning the gap. This CDR3 spans 10 amino acids. Germline V lookup: CDR1 LNHDA, CDR2 SQIVND (reference sequence).

This clone showed up just once. The chain is built from TRBV6-6 and TRBJ1-2; the match to TRBD1 covers 8 bases. Germline V gene lookup returns CDR1 MNHNY and CDR2 SVGAGI (reference sequence). With 2 bases clipped from V and 7 bases from J, the junction kept 3 bases outside the gene matches. The CDR3 sequence is 13 residues long. The CDR3: CASSYTQGAGYTF. The CDR3 bases are TGTGCCAGCAGTTACACCCAGGGGGCTGGCTACACCTTC.

The V call is TRBV3-1 (or the pseudogene TRBV3-2), the J call TRBJ2-3; TRBD1 matches at 9 bases. CDR3 length: 15 amino acids. In germline, CDR1 is LGHDT, CDR2 YNNKEL (reference sequence). J lost 4 bases, V lost 4 bases, and 6 bases had no gene match. The CDR3 loop is CASSPLQGASDTQYF. The CDR3 region has the DNA TGTGCCAGCAGCCCTTTACAGGGGGCGTCAGATACGCAGTATTTT.

The chain joins TRBV4-1 to TRBJ2-7; TRBD2 matches 8 bases. The V gene's germline CDR1 is MGHRA and CDR2 YSYEKL. The CDR3 is 18 amino acids. The trim removed 3 bases at V and 0 bases at J, leaving 13 bases unmatched. The CDR3 DNA reads TGCGCCAGCAGCCACATGGGGCGGCGGGGGGTCAGCTCCTACGAGCAGTACTTC. This codes for CASSHMGRRGVSSYEQYF.

The CDR3 DNA reads TGTGCCAGCAGCCCACAGACAGGGGGGGTGGCCGGGGAGCTGTTTTTT. Protein product: CASSPQTGGVAGELFF. The gene calls are TRBV14 and TRBJ2-2, with 9 bases lining up with TRBD1. Germline CDR1 is SGHDN and CDR2 is FVKESK. CDR3 length equals 16 residues. V lost 4 bases to trimming and J lost 6 bases; unmatched junction nucleotides: 9.

The chain has TRBV5-1 and TRBJ1-5, with no clear D. The germline gives CDR1 SGHRS, CDR2 YFSETQ. Trimming removed 2 bases at V and 3 bases at J, with 21 bases between. The CDR3 is 18 amino acids. CDR3 in amino acids: CASSFESGPNLFNQPQHF. DNA of the CDR3: TGCGCCAGCAGCTTCGAATCTGGGCCCAACCTATTCAATCAGCCCCAGCATTTT.

CDR3 in amino acids: CASSTGTGSSNQPQHF. In DNA form, the CDR3 reads TGTGCCAGCAGCACCGGGACAGGCTCTAGCAATCAGCCCCAGCATTTT. The rearrangement joins TRBV7-2 to TRBJ1-5, with 8 bases aligning to TRBD1. V dropped 5 bases and J dropped 0; count of bases not matched to a gene: 6. Per germline, CDR1 SGHTA and CDR2 FQGNSA. This CDR3 comprises 16 residues. Variable domain in full (rest from reference TRBV7-2 and TRBJ1-5): GAGVSQSPSNKVTEKGKDVELRCDPISGHTALYWYRQSLGQGLEFLIYFQGNSAPDKSGLPSDRFSAERTGGSVSTLTIQRTQQEDSAVYLCASSTGTGSSNQPQHFGDGTRLSIL.

This chain uses TRBV7-9 with TRBJ2-4, with a possible D match to TRBD2 (7 bases). Germline CDR1 and CDR2: SEHNR and FQNEAQ (reference sequence). The CDR3 has 15 amino acids. Deletions cut 1 base from V and 5 bases from J, with 12 bases between. The CDR3 loop is CASSLVGGGQNIQYF. The CDR3 DNA is TGTGCCAGCAGCTTAGTGGGCGGGGGCCAAAACATTCAGTACTTC.